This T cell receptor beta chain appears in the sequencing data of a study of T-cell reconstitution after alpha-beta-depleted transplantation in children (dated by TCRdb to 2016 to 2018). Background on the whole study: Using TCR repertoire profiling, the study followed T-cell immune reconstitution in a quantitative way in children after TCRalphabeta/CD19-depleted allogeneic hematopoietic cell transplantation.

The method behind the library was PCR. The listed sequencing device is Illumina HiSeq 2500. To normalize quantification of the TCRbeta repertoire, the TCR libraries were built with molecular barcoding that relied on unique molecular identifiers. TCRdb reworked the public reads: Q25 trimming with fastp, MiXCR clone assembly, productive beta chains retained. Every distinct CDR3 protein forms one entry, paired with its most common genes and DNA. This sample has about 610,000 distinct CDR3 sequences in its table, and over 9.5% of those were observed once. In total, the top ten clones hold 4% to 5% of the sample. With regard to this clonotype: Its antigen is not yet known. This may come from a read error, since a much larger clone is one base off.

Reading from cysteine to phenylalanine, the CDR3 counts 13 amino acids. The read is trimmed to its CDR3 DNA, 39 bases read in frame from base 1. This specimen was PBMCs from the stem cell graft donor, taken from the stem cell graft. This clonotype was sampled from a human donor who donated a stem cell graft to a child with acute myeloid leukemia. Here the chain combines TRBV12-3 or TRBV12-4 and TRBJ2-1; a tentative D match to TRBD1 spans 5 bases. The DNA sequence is TGTGCCAGCACGCATGACAGCTACAATGAGCATTTCTTC. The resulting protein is CASTHDSYNEHFF.